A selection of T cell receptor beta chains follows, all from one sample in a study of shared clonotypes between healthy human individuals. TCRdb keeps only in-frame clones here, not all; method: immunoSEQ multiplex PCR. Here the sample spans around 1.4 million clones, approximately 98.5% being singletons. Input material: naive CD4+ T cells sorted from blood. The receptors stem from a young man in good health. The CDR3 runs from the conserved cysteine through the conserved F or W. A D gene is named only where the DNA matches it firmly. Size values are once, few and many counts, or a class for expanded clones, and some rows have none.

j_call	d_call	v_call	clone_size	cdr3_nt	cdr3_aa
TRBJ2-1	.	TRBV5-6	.	TGTGCCAGCAGGGTCTCCTACAATGAGCAGTTCTTC	CASRVSYNEQFF
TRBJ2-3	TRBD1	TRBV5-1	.	TGCGCCAGCAGCTTGGGGACAGGGGGACTACTTCGCACAGATACGCAGTATTTT	CASSLGTGGLLRTDTQYF
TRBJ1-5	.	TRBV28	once	TGTGCCAGCGCGGAGGGTGTGAATCAGCCCCAGCATTTT	CASAEGVNQPQHF
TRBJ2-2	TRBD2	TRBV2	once	TGTGCCAGCAGGTCTAGCGGGAGGGCCACCGGGGAGCTGTTTTTT	CASRSSGRATGELFF
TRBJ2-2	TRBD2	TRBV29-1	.	TGCAGCGTGACTAGCGGGATTGGGGAGCTGTTTTTT	CSVTSGIGELFF
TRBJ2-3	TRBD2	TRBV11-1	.	TGTGCCAGCACAACGGTGGCGGGAGTATTCACAGATACGCAGTATTTT	CASTTVAGVFTDTQYF
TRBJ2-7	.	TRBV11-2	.	TGTGCCAGCAGCTTAGGGCTATCTCCTTACGAGCAGTACTTC	CASSLGLSPYEQYF
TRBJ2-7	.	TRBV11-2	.	TGTGCCAGCAGCCAGGAGGCGCTAAGCTCCTACGAGCAGTACTTC	CASSQEALSSYEQYF
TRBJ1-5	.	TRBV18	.	TGTGCCAGCTCATCCGACAGTAGCAATCAGCCCCAGCATTTT	CASSSDSSNQPQHF
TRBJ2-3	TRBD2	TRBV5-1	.	TGCGCCAGCAGCTTAGCGGGAACCCGAGAAGATACGCAGTATTTT	CASSLAGTREDTQYF
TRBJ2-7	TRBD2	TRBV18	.	TGTGCCAGCTCACCACCCCACGGGGGAGGGGAAGGCGAGCAGTACTTC	CASSPPHGGGEGEQYF
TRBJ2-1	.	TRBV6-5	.	TGTGCCAGCAGTTACTCATTAGGGGGCAATGAGCAGTTCTTC	CASSYSLGGNEQFF
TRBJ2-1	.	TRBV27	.	TGTGCCAGCAGCCCTTTGGGGGGTGTCGTCAATGAGCAGTTCTTC	CASSPLGGVVNEQFF
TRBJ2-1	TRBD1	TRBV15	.	TGTGCCACCAGCAGCAACCTCGGGACAGGGCCCTACAATGAGCAGTTCTTC	CATSSNLGTGPYNEQFF
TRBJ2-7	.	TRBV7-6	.	TGTGCCAGCAGCTTGCCCGGGACAAATGGAAAGCAGTACTTC	CASSLPGTNGKQYF
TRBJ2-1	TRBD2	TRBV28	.	TGTGCCAGCAGTTGGGGCGGGAGCTCGGGGAATGAGCAGTTCTTC	CASSWGGSSGNEQFF
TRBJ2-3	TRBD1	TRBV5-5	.	TGTGCCAGCAGCTTGCTACAGGGGGGCACAGATACGCAGTATTTT	CASSLLQGGTDTQYF
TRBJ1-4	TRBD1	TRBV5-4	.	TGTGCCAGCAGCTTGGAGGGACAGGACCCTCGGGAAAAACTGTTTTTT	CASSLEGQDPREKLFF
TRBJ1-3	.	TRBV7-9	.	TGTGCCGTTATGGCGGCCAACACCATATATTTT	CAVMAANTIYF
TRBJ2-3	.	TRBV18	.	TGTGCCAGCTCCGGGGGGCGCGAAGATACGCAGTATTTT	CASSGGREDTQYF
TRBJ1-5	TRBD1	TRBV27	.	TGTGCCAGCAGCCCAGTGACAGGGTCACCCCAGCATTTT	CASSPVTGSPQHF
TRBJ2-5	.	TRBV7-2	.	TGTGCCAGCAGCTTAGGGCCAGGGCGGGAGACCCAGTACTTC	CASSLGPGRETQYF
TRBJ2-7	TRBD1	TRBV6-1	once	TGTGCCAGCGGAACCGGGACAGGAGACTACGAGCAGTACTTC	CASGTGTGDYEQYF
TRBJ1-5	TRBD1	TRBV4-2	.	TGTGCCAGCAGCCGAATCGAAGGACAGGGATTAGGCCAGCCCCAGCATTTT	CASSRIEGQGLGQPQHF